This TCR beta chain is from a study of T cell changes during pregnancy in multiple sclerosis. V gave up 2 bases and J gave up 5 bases; unmatched junction bases: 8. The V gene's germline CDR1 is SGHVS and CDR2 FNYEAQ. The CDR3 loop spans 16 amino acids. Profiled with immunoSEQ multiplex PCR; TCRdb holds only in-frame clones, not every one. The table shows roughly 90,000 clones, with 75% to 95% occurring only once. The TCR originated in a female donor in good health, enrolled as a control in a pregnancy study. The sequencing used peripheral blood, collected in the first trimester of pregnancy. V is TRBV7-6 and J is TRBJ2-2; 7 bases fit TRBD2. The CDR3 loop is CASSLPSGLVTGELFF. The CDR3 coding sequence is TGTGCCAGCAGCTTACCTTCCGGACTAGTAACCGGGGAGCTGTTTTTT.